This TCR beta chain is drawn from a study of T cell responses to AZD1222 COVID-19 vaccine. Sequenced by immunoSEQ multiplex PCR; TCRdb stores in-frame clones only, minus some. The sample records about 160,000 clones, around 89% being singletons. The sequencing used peripheral blood, collected 28 days after the second AZD1222 dose. This TCR came from an adult who received the AZD1222 COVID-19 vaccine.

CDR3 in DNA: TGTGCCAGCAGTTACTTAGGACAGTGGGAGCTGTTTTTT. Translated, it gives CASSYLGQWELFF. The chain employs TRBV6-5 and TRBJ2-2, with D maybe TRBD1 (6 bases). The CDR3 has 13 residues. The V gene lost 1 base and the J gene lost 9 bases, with 9 bases spanning the gap. Per the germline V gene, CDR1 is MNHEY and CDR2 is SVGAGI.